These 13 T cell receptor beta chains originate from one sample sequenced in a study of shared clonotypes between healthy human individuals. The protocol was immunoSEQ multiplex PCR, while the TCRdb copy is restricted to in-frame clones and leaves out a portion. This sample carries around 1.9 million clones, around 93% of them seen once, and the ten largest clones take around 1.7%. Selected positively for CCR7 and CD45RO-negative, naive CD8 cells excluded terminally differentiated effector memory CD45RA+ cells. Source material: naive CD8+ T cells from PBMCs. These receptors were taken from a young man in good health. Some clones in this sample may be carry-over from other donors' samples.

A few counts support this clone. Other DNA sequences within the sample encode an identical CDR3. V gene TRBV28 combines with J gene TRBJ2-7, with D unresolved. Deletions cut 3 bases from V and 7 bases from J, with 4 bases between. There are 10 residues in the CDR3. Per germline, CDR1 MDHEN and CDR2 SYDVKM. CDR3 nucleotides: TGTGCCAGCAGTTTGGGAGAGCAGTACTTC. Amino acid sequence: CASSLGEQYF.

V and J are TRBV4-2 and TRBJ2-7; D is ambiguous. The V end was cut by 0 bases, the J end by 6 bases, with 24 bases between. The CDR3 runs 18 residues. Germline-derived CDR1 and CDR2 are LGHNA and YNFKEQ. DNA of the CDR3: TGTGCCAGCAGCCAAGATGTTGCCGGGCCGACCCGCCCAATCGAGCAGTACTTC. As protein: CASSQDVAGPTRPIEQYF.

This rearrangement joins TRBV28 to TRBJ2-5; D is undetermined. V was cut by 6 bases and J by 2 bases, with 10 bases left in between. CDR3 length: 13 residues. Germline V gives CDR1 MDHEN, CDR2 SYDVKM. The CDR3 bases are TGTGCCAGCAGATCAGATTGGCAAGAGACCCAGTACTTC. Residues: CASRSDWQETQYF.

The chain combines TRBV9 with TRBJ2-1; 9 nucleotides agree with TRBD2. Germline-derived CDR1 and CDR2 are SGDLS and YYNGEE. CDR3 length: 17 residues. Trimming took 0 bases from V and 8 from J; bases not matched to a gene: 12. The CDR3 sequence is CASSVVRGLAPPHEQFF. Written as DNA, the CDR3 is TGTGCCAGCAGCGTAGTAAGGGGACTAGCACCCCCCCATGAGCAGTTCTTC.

This clone has a single count. J is TRBJ2-3 and V is TRBV5-1; a weak D match, TRBD2 (5 bases). Germline V CDR1 and CDR2: SGHRS, YFSETQ. The CDR3 sequence is 14 residues long. The germline V and J ends were trimmed by 0 bases and 2 bases, with 7 bases remaining between them. CDR3 nucleotide sequence: TGCGCCAGCAGCTTGGGCCGGGACACAGATACGCAGTATTTT. Residues: CASSLGRDTDTQYF. Full variable domain (missing parts from reference TRBV5-1 and TRBJ2-3): KAGVTQTPRYLIKTRGQQVTLSCSPISGHRSVSWYQQTPGQGLQFLFEYFSETQRNKGNFPGRFSGRQFSNSRSEMNVSTLELGDSALYLCASSLGRDTDTQYFGPGTRLTVL.

As DNA, the CDR3 is TGTGCCAGCAGTTTGGGGGGCCAGGGCACTGAAGCTTTCTTT. Translation gives CASSLGGQGTEAFF. The J gene is TRBJ1-1, the V gene TRBV27, with D possibly matching TRBD1 (6 bases). The germline V and J ends were trimmed by 3 bases and 4 bases, with 12 bases remaining between them. The CDR3 runs 14 residues. Germline assignment: CDR1 MNHEY and CDR2 SMNVEV (reference sequence).

The chain joins TRBV28 to TRBJ2-7, with a possible D match to TRBD1 (6 bases). Germline V gives CDR1 MDHEN, CDR2 SYDVKM. The CDR3 runs 14 residues. Trimming stripped 5 bases from V and 1 base from J, with 12 bases between. The CDR3 bases are TGTGCCAGCAGTAGAGACAGGAGATCCTACGAGCAGTACTTC. Its translation is CASSRDRRSYEQYF.

The CDR3: CASSIGAHEQYF. CDR3 coding DNA: TGTGCCAGTAGTATCGGGGCTCACGAGCAGTACTTC. J is TRBJ2-7 and V is TRBV19; D is possibly TRBD1 or TRBD2 (5 bases each). V dropped 3 bases and J dropped 5 bases, with 8 bases sitting between them. The CDR3 covers 12 residues. Per the germline V gene, CDR1 is LNHDA and CDR2 is SQIVND (reference sequence).

V usage is TRBV7-6 and J usage is TRBJ2-1; D is unresolved. The CDR3 extends over 14 amino acids. CDR1 is SGHVS and CDR2 is FNYEAQ in the germline V gene. V dropped 5 bases and J dropped 3 bases, with 11 bases sitting between them. The chain's CDR3 is CASSPLGLYNEQFF. The CDR3 coding sequence is TGTGCCAGCAGCCCCCTTGGGCTCTACAATGAGCAGTTCTTC.

This chain joins TRBV6-1 and TRBJ2-5; possible D gene TRBD2, 6 bases. V was trimmed by 10 bases and J by 4 bases, leaving 13 bases between them. In germline, CDR1 is MNHNS, CDR2 SASEGT. This CDR3 is 12 amino acids long. As DNA, the CDR3 is TGTGCCACCCTGGGGCGGGGAGAGACCCAGTACTTC. It specifies CATLGRGETQYF.

The chain employs TRBV7-9 and TRBJ2-1; D might be TRBD1 (5 bases). The V and J ends lost 5 bases and 5 bases respectively, with 13 bases between them. CDR3 length: 14 residues. Per germline, CDR1 SEHNR and CDR2 FQNEAQ (reference sequence). In DNA form, the CDR3 reads TGTGCCAGCAGCCTTTCAGCAGGGAACAATGAGCAGTTCTTC. Its translation is CASSLSAGNNEQFF.

This chain uses TRBV19 with TRBJ1-1, with a weak D call TRBD1 (5 bases). V lost 3 bases to trimming and J lost 3 bases, with 8 bases between them. The CDR3 spans 13 residues. Germline V gene data show CDR1 as LNHDA and CDR2 as SQIVND (reference sequence). The CDR3 region is CASSMGGDTEAFF. The DNA of the CDR3 is TGTGCCAGTAGTATGGGGGGGGACACTGAAGCTTTCTTT.

In regard to this clone: The sample holds other DNA sequences that translate to the same CDR3. The gene calls are TRBV28 and TRBJ2-3, with a weak D call TRBD1 (5 bases). Deletions cut 2 bases from V and 1 base from J, with 7 bases between. The CDR3 loop spans 14 amino acids. The germline gives CDR1 MDHEN, CDR2 SYDVKM. The CDR3 DNA sequence: TGTGCCAGCAGTTTAAGCAGGGGCACAGATACGCAGTATTTT. Protein: CASSLSRGTDTQYF.